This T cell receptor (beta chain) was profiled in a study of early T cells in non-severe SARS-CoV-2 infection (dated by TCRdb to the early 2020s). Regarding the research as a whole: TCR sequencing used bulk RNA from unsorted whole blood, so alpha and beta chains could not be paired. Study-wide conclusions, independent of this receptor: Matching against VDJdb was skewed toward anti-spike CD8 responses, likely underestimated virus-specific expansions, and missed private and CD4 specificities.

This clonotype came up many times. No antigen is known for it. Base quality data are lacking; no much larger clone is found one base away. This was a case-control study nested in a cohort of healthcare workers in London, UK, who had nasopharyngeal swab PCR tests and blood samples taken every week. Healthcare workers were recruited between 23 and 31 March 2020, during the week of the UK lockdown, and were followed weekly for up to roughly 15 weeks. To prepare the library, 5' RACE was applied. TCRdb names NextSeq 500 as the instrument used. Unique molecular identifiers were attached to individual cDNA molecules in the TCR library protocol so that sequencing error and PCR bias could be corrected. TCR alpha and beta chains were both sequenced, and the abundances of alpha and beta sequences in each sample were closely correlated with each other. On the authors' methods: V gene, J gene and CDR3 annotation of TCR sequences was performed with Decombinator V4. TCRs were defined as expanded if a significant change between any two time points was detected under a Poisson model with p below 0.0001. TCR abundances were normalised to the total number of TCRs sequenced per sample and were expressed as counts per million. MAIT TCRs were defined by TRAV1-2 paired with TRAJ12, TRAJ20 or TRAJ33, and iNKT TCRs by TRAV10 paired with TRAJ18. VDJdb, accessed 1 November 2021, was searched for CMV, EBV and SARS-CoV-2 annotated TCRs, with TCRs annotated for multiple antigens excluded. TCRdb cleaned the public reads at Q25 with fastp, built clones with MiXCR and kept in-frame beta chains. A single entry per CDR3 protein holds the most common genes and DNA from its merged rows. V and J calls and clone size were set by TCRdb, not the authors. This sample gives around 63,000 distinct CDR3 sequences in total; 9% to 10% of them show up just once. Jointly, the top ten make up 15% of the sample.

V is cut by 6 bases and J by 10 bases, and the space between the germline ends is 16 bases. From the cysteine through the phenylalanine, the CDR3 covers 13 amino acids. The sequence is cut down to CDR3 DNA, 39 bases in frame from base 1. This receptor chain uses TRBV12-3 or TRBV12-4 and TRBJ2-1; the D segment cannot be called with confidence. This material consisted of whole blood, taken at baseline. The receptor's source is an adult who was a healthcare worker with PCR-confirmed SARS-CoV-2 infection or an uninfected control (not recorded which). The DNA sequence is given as TGTGCCAGCAGCTCCGCTATACTGCGGGAGCAGTTCTTC. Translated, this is CASSSAILREQFF.